The rows below give T cell receptor beta chains drawn from one sample of a study of beta chain features in type 1 diabetes. Method: immunoSEQ multiplex PCR; TCRdb's copy keeps in-frame clones and lacks some. The repertoire holds 900,000 or so clones, with about a sixth as singletons. Sequencing used naive CD4+ T cells from blood. These receptors originate from a woman under 30 in good health. Each CDR3 is given with its conserved first and last residue. A D gene is named only where the DNA matches it firmly. Expanded clones are given a class, and other clones once, few, many or no size at all.

clone size | D gene | J gene | V gene | CDR3 DNA | CDR3 protein
few | NA | TRBJ1-1 | TRBV7-9 | TGTGCCAGCAGCGCTAAACGGCTGAACACTGAAGCTTTCTTT | CASSAKRLNTEAFF
few | TRBD1 | TRBJ2-5 | TRBV7-2 | TGTGCCAGCAGCGTGGACAGGGATGCAACCCAGTACTTC | CASSVDRDATQYF
NA | TRBD1 | TRBJ2-7 | TRBV18 | TGTGCCAGCTCACCACCGGGGACAGGAACCTACGAGCAGTACTTC | CASSPPGTGTYEQYF
few | NA | TRBJ2-1 | TRBV9 | TGTGCCAGCAGCACCACAGGGTCTCATTACAATGAGCAGTTCTTC | CASSTTGSHYNEQFF
few | NA | TRBJ2-3 | TRBV10-3 | TGTGCCATCAGTGAGAGGACTAGAAGGGGGACAGATACGCAGTATTTT | CAISERTRRGTDTQYF
NA | NA | TRBJ1-4 | TRBV7-9 | TGCGCCAGCAGCCAAGTACCCTTAGATGAAAAACTGTTTTTT | CASSQVPLDEKLFF
few | TRBD2 | TRBJ2-1 | TRBV18 | TGTGCCAGCTCACCCGGGACTACCTCCTACAATGAGCAGTTCTTC | CASSPGTTSYNEQFF
NA | NA | TRBJ2-7 | TRBV20-1 | TGCAGTGTTTCAACCCCTGGAGGGCAGTACTTC | CSVSTPGGQYF
NA | NA | TRBJ1-1 | TRBV12-5 | TGTGCTAGTGGTTTGGACACCCGCCGGGTCTTT | CASGLDTRRVF
NA | TRBD2 | TRBJ2-3 | TRBV7-3 | TGTGCCAGCAGCCCGCGTCCGGGACTAAGCGATACGCAGTATTTT | CASSPRPGLSDTQYF
few | NA | TRBJ2-7 | TRBV2 | TGTGCCAGCAGGACCCTGGGGGAGACAACGGACTACGAGCAGTACTTC | CASRTLGETTDYEQYF
NA | NA | TRBJ1-1 | TRBV10-3 | TGTGCCATCAGTGAAAGGGAGACCATGAACACTGAAGCTTTCTTT | CAISERETMNTEAFF
NA | TRBD2 | TRBJ2-1 | TRBV19 | TGTGCCACCTCAGCGGGGTCCCGCGTGGGGTCCTACAATGAGCAGTTCTTC | CATSAGSRVGSYNEQFF
few | NA | TRBJ2-3 | TRBV7-2 | TGTGCCAGCAGCTTTTCCGGGAGTAGAACAGATACGCAGTATTTT | CASSFSGSRTDTQYF
NA | NA | TRBJ1-2 | TRBV4-2 | TGTGCCAGCAGCCAAGACGGTAGCCGGGCTGGCTACACCTTC | CASSQDGSRAGYTF
NA | TRBD1 | TRBJ2-1 | TRBV2 | TGTGCCAGCAGTCAGAGGACAGGGGGCGCGGTAAATGAGCAGCTCTTC | CASSQRTGGAVNEQLF